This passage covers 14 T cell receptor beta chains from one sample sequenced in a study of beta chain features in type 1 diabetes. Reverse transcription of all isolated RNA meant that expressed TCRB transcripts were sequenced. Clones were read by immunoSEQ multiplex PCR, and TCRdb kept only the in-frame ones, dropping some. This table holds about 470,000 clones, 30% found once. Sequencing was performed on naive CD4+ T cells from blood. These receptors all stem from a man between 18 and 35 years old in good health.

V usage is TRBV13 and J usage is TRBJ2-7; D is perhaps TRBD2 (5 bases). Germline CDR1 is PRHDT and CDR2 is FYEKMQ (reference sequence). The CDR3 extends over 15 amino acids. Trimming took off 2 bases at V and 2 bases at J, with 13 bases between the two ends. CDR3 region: CASSLRTGTAYEQYF. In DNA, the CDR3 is TGTGCCAGCAGCTTAAGGACGGGAACCGCCTACGAGCAGTACTTC. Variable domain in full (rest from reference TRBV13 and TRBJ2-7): AAGVIQSPRHLIKEKRETATLKCYPIPRHDTVYWYQQGPGQDPQFLISFYEKMQSDKGSIPDRFSAQQFSDYHSELNMSSLELGDSALYFCASSLRTGTAYEQYFGPGTRLTVT.

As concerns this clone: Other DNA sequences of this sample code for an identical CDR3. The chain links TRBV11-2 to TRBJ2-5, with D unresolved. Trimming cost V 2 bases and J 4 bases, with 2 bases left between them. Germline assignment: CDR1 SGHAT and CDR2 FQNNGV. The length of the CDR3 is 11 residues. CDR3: CASSLRETQYF. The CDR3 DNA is TGTGCCAGCAGCTTAAGAGAGACCCAGTACTTC. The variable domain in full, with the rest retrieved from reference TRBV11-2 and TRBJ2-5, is EAGVAQSPRYKIIEKRQSVAFWCNPISGHATLYWYQQILGQGPKLLIQFQNNGVVDDSQLPKDRFSAERLKGVDSTLKIQPAKLEDSAVYLCASSLRETQYFGPGTRLLVL.

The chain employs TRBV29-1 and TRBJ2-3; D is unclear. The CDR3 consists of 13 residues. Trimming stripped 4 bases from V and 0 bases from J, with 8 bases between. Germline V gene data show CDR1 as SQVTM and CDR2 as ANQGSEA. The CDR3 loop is CSVVGASTDTQYF. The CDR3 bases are TGCAGCGTTGTGGGCGCTAGCACAGATACGCAGTATTTT.

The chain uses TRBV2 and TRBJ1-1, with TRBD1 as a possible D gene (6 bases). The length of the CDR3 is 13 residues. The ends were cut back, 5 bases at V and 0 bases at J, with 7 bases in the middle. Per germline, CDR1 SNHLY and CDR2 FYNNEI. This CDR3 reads CASSTGLNTEAFF. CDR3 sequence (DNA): TGTGCCAGCAGTACAGGGCTGAACACTGAAGCTTTCTTT.

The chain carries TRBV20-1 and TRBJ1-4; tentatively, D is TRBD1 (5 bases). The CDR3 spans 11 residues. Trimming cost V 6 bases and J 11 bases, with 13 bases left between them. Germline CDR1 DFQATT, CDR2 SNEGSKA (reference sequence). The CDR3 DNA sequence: TGCAGTGCCAGAAAGGAGGGGAAACTGTTTTTT. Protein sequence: CSARKEGKLFF.

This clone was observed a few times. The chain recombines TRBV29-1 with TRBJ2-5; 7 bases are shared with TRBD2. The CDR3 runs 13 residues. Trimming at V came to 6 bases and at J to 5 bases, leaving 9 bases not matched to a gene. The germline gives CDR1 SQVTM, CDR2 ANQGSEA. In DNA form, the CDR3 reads TGCAGCGTCGGGACTACATACCGCGAGACCCAGTACTTC. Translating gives CSVGTTYRETQYF.

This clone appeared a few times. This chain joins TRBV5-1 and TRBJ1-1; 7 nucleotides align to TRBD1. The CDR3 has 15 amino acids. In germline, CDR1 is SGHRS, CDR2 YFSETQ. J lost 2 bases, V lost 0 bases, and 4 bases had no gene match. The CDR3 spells CASSLVGQFNTEAFF. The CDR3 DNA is TGCGCCAGCAGCTTGGTGGGACAGTTTAACACTGAAGCTTTCTTT.

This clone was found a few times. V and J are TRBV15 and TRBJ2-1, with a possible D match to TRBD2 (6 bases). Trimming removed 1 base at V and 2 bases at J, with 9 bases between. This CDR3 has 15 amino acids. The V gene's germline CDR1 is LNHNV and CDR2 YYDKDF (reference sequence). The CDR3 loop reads CATSRVAATYNEQFF. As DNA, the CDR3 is TGTGCCACCAGCAGAGTAGCGGCAACCTACAATGAGCAGTTCTTC.

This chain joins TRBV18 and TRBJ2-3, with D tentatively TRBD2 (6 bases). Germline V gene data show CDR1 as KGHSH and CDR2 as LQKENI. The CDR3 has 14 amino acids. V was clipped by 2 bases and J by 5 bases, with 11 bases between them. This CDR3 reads CASSPEGTEDTQYF. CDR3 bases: TGTGCCAGCTCACCAGAGGGGACTGAAGATACGCAGTATTTT.

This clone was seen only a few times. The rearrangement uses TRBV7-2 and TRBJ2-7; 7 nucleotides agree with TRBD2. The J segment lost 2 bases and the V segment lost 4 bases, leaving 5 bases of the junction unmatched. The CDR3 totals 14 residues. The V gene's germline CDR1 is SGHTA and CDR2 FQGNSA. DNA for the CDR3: TGTGCCAGCAGCTCGCAAGCGGGGACCTACGAGCAGTACTTC. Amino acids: CASSSQAGTYEQYF.

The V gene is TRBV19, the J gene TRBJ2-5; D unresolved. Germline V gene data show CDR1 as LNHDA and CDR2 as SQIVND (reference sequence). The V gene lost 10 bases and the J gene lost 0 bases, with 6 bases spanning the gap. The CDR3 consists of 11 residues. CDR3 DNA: TGTGCCACCCGCGACCAAGAGACCCAGTACTTC. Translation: CATRDQETQYF.

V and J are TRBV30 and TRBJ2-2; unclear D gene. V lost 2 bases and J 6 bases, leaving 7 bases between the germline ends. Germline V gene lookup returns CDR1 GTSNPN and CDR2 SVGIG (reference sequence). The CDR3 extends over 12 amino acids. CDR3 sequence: CAWSRWPGELFF. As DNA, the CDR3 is TGTGCCTGGAGTCGGTGGCCCGGGGAGCTGTTTTTT.

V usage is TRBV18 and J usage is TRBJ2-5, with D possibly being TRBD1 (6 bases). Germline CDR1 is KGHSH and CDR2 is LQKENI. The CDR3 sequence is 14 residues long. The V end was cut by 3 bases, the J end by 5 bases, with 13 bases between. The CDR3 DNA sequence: TGTGCCAGCTCACCGGGGCAGGGGCCCGAGACCCAGTACTTC. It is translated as CASSPGQGPETQYF.

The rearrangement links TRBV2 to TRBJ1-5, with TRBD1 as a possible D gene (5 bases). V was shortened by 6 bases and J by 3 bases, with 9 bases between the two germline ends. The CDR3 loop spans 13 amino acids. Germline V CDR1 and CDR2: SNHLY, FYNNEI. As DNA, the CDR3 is TGTGCCAGCAGGGGGGAGTCCAATCAGCCCCAGCATTTT. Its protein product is CASRGESNQPQHF.